Each of the 19 T cell receptor beta chains below was sequenced from the same sample in a study of blood T cell repertoires in COVID-19. TCRdb's table, derived via immunoSEQ multiplex PCR, lists solely in-frame clones and lacks some. The table has about 250,000 clones, approximately 92% seen once. Sequencing was done on a sample of PBMCs or T cells enriched from blood (not recorded which). These receptors were taken from a woman aged 18-29 years who had recovered from COVID-19.

The V and J genes are TRBV7-6 and TRBJ1-1; a possible D gene is TRBD1 (6 bases). V was cut by 1 base and J by 3 bases, with 24 bases left in between. The V gene's germline CDR1 is SGHVS and CDR2 FNYEAQ. The length of the CDR3 is 19 residues. CDR3 DNA: TGTGCCAGCAGCTTAGTTGCTCACATCGTGGGGGCGCGGGACACTGAAGCTTTCTTT. It encodes CASSLVAHIVGARDTEAFF.

This chain uses TRBV19 with TRBJ2-5, with 9 bases that match TRBD2. This CDR3 has 15 amino acids. With 5 bases clipped from V and 2 bases from J, the junction kept 6 bases outside the gene matches. Germline V gene sequence: CDR1 LNHDA, CDR2 SQIVND (reference sequence). This chain's CDR3 is CASSLQLAGQETQYF. For the CDR3, the DNA is TGTGCCAGTAGTCTCCAACTAGCGGGTCAAGAGACCCAGTACTTC.

The rearrangement uses TRBV4-1 and TRBJ2-3, with TRBD1 identical over 7 bases. The CDR3 runs to 16 residues. The V and J ends lost 2 bases and 3 bases, in that order; junction bases with no gene match: 8. Germline values: CDR1 MGHRA, CDR2 YSYEKL. The CDR3 DNA reads TGCGCCAGCAGCCAAAACAGGGGATCGGAGACAGATACGCAGTATTTT. Translated, it gives CASSQNRGSETDTQYF.

The V gene is TRBV27, the J gene TRBJ2-7; TRBD1 might be the D (5 bases). Trimming took 5 bases from V and 3 from J, leaving 14 bases between them. The CDR3 spans 14 residues. Germline lookup yields CDR1 MNHEY and CDR2 SMNVEV (reference sequence). CDR3 in amino acids: CASSEDSSYYEQYF. The CDR3 DNA reads TGTGCCAGCAGTGAAGACAGTTCCTACTACGAGCAGTACTTC.

The chain carries TRBV4-1 and TRBJ1-1; D is possibly TRBD1 (5 bases). V lost 2 bases, J lost 8 bases, and 15 bases lay in between. The germline V gene encodes CDR1 MGHRA and CDR2 YSYEKL. The CDR3 runs to 14 residues. CDR3 protein: CASSQLGGVQEAFF. CDR3 nucleotides: TGCGCCAGCAGCCAACTAGGAGGGGTCCAAGAAGCTTTCTTT.

The rearrangement links TRBV11-2 to TRBJ2-3; 11 positions agree with TRBD2. V lost 3 bases and J lost 2; bases outside the gene matches: 4. This CDR3 region has 16 residues. Germline V lookup: CDR1 SGHAT, CDR2 FQNNGV. The CDR3 reads CASSFISGGVTDTQYF. The CDR3 DNA follows: TGTGCCAGCAGCTTTATTAGCGGGGGGGTCACAGATACGCAGTATTTT.

This rearrangement joins TRBV27 to TRBJ1-2; 7 nucleotides match TRBD1. Germline V gene data show CDR1 as MNHEY and CDR2 as SMNVEV (reference sequence). The CDR3 is made up of 13 amino acids. J was trimmed by 7 bases and V by 3 bases; bases with no gene match: 5. CDR3 region: CASSFSGGGGYTF. The CDR3 coding sequence is TGTGCCAGCAGTTTCTCAGGGGGAGGTGGCTACACCTTC.

The V gene is TRBV2, the J gene TRBJ2-7; D is perhaps TRBD2 (5 bases). V gave up 6 bases and J gave up 1 base, with 10 bases separating them. This CDR3 is built from 13 residues. Germline V CDR1 and CDR2: SNHLY, FYNNEI. Here the CDR3 DNA reads TGTGCCAGCAGCCATGGAGGTTCCTACGAGCAGTACTTC. Its protein product is CASSHGGSYEQYF.

The chain couples TRBV10-3 to TRBJ2-1; 13 bases map to TRBD2. CDR1 ENHRY and CDR2 SYGVKD come from the germline V gene. The CDR3 covers 14 residues. Trimming removed 8 bases from V and 5 bases from J; junction bases left unmatched: 3. In nucleotides, the CDR3 is TGTGCCATCGGAGGACTAGCGGGGGACAATGAGCAGTTCTTC. This translates into CAIGGLAGDNEQFF.

The chain carries TRBV30 and TRBJ1-1; 8 bases map to TRBD1. From germline, CDR1 is GTSNPN and CDR2 SVGIG (reference sequence). The CDR3 is 14 amino acids. Losses at the gene ends were 4 bases for V and 1 base for J; bases not matched to a gene: 5. This CDR3 reads CAWNRQGKNTEAFF. In DNA form, the CDR3 reads TGTGCCTGGAATCGACAGGGGAAGAACACTGAAGCTTTCTTT. Using reference TRBV30 and TRBJ1-1 for the parts outside the CDR3, the full variable domain is SQTIHQWPATLVQPVGSPLSLECTVEGTSNPNLYWYRQAAGRGLQLLFYSVGIGQISSEVPQNLSASRPQDRQFILSSKKLLLSDSGFYLCAWNRQGKNTEAFFGQGTRLTVV.

This chain uses TRBV5-1 with TRBJ1-1; a weak D match, TRBD1 (5 bases). Germline CDR1 is SGHRS and CDR2 is YFSETQ. Between the trimmed V and J ends, which lost 0 bases and 8 bases, there was a span of 5 bases. There are 11 residues in the CDR3. For the CDR3, the DNA is TGCGCCAGCAGCTTGGGACAGGAAGCTTTCTTT. Residues: CASSLGQEAFF.

The J gene is TRBJ2-7, the V gene TRBV28, with D possibly being TRBD2 (5 bases). The CDR3 runs 14 residues. V lost 2 bases and J lost 4, with 12 bases in between. Germline CDR1 reads MDHEN; CDR2 reads SYDVKM. The CDR3 spells CASSLRGREYEQYF. The DNA for the CDR3 is TGTGCCAGCAGTTTACGGGGAAGGGAATACGAGCAGTACTTC. The full variable domain, in which reference TRBV28 and TRBJ2-7 provide the parts outside the CDR3, is DVKVTQSSRYLVKRTGEKVFLECVQDMDHENMFWYRQDPGLGLRLIYFSYDVKMKEKGDIPEGYSVSREKKERFSLILESASTNQTSMYLCASSLRGREYEQYFGPGTRLTVT.

The chain employs TRBV28 and TRBJ2-1; 7 bases map to TRBD1. The germline gives CDR1 MDHEN, CDR2 SYDVKM. The length of the CDR3 is 17 residues. V was clipped by 5 bases and J by 3 bases; unmatched bases: 13. In DNA, the CDR3 is TGTGCCAGCAGTACAACTCAGGGCGACAGGGTCTACAATGAGCAGTTCTTC. Protein product: CASSTTQGDRVYNEQFF.

The chain combines TRBV10-2 with TRBJ2-5; 9 nucleotides line up with TRBD2. V lost 5 bases to trimming and J lost 7 bases; unmatched junction nucleotides: 11. The V gene's germline CDR1 is WSHSY and CDR2 SAAADI. The CDR3 extends over 15 amino acids. The CDR3 sequence: CASSLGGGAAVTQYF. CDR3 bases: TGCGCCAGCAGTCTGGGCGGGGGGGCCGCTGTGACCCAGTACTTC.

The V and J genes are TRBV12-5 and TRBJ1-2, with TRBD1 matching over 7 bases. Germline assignment: CDR1 LGHNT and CDR2 FRNRAP. There are 15 residues in the CDR3. With V trimmed by 6 bases and J by 2 bases, 9 bases remained unmatched. CDR3 DNA: TGTGCTAGTGGCCCCGACAGGGAAGGAAACTATGGCTACACCTTC. It encodes CASGPDREGNYGYTF.

This chain links TRBV2 with TRBJ1-2, with D possibly being TRBD1 (6 bases). Trimming cost V 7 bases and J 7 bases, with 19 bases left between them. The CDR3 runs to 14 residues. Germline-derived CDR1 and CDR2 are SNHLY and FYNNEI. Here the CDR3 reads CASMRETGGLGYTF. The CDR3, as DNA: TGTGCCAGCATGAGGGAGACAGGAGGTCTTGGCTACACCTTC.

V is TRBV13 and J is TRBJ1-1; D unclear. The CDR3 runs 13 residues. The germline V and J ends were trimmed by 5 bases and 1 base, with 8 bases remaining between them. Germline V gives CDR1 PRHDT, CDR2 FYEKMQ (reference sequence). The CDR3 region has the DNA TGTGCCAGCAGCCTTACAGCGAACACTGAAGCTTTCTTT. This gives the protein CASSLTANTEAFF. Variable domain in full (rest from reference TRBV13 and TRBJ1-1): AAGVIQSPRHLIKEKRETATLKCYPIPRHDTVYWYQQGPGQDPQFLISFYEKMQSDKGSIPDRFSAQQFSDYHSELNMSSLELGDSALYFCASSLTANTEAFFGQGTRLTVV.

V usage is TRBV5-1 and J usage is TRBJ1-4; D is perhaps TRBD1 (5 bases). V shed 4 bases and J shed 4 bases, with 14 bases lying between them. Germline CDR1 is SGHRS and CDR2 is YFSETQ. The CDR3 consists of 15 residues. CDR3 sequence: CASSTAGLYNEKLFF. CDR3 DNA: TGCGCCAGCAGCACCGCGGGGCTCTATAATGAAAAACTGTTTTTT.

CDR3 nucleotide sequence: TGTGCCAGCCGTCAGCGAGAAAAACTGTTTTTT. Its protein is CASRQREKLFF. The chain is built from TRBV25-1 and TRBJ1-4; no definite D call. V was shortened by 8 bases and J by 8 bases, with 9 bases between the two germline ends. CDR1 is MGHDK and CDR2 is SYGVNS in the germline V gene. The CDR3 is 11 amino acids.